These 9 T cell receptor beta chains came from one sample sequenced in a study of CD8+ T cells in alopecia areata. Extracted RNA was reverse transcribed, and the resulting cDNA served as sequencing template. Produced via immunoSEQ multiplex PCR; TCRdb's table is partial and in-frame only. The table includes under 75,000 clones, 45% to 55% detected once. This sample comprised CD8+ T cells sorted from blood, obtained at week 0. These receptors originate from a human donor with alopecia areata.

This clone has only one observation. The chain has TRBV15 and TRBJ2-5; a weak D match, TRBD2 (6 bases). Germline V lookup: CDR1 LNHNV, CDR2 YYDKDF (reference sequence). CDR3 size: 15 residues. V gave up 5 bases and J gave up 5 bases, with 18 bases separating them. Written as DNA, the CDR3 is TGTGCCACCAGCTCGCAGGGCCCCCGGGGGGAGACCCAGTACTTC. Translated: CATSSQGPRGETQYF.

The chain employs TRBV29-1 and TRBJ2-1; the D gene is possibly TRBD2 (6 bases). CDR1 and CDR2 (germline): SQVTM, ANQGSEA. Trimming cost V 2 bases and J 7 bases, with 18 bases left between them. The CDR3 spans 15 residues. The CDR3 loop reads CSVELAAPGRNEQFF. For the CDR3, the DNA is TGCAGCGTTGAATTAGCGGCCCCGGGAAGGAATGAGCAGTTCTTC.

This chain joins TRBV7-9 and TRBJ1-1; TRBD1 agrees at 7 bases. There are 12 residues in the CDR3. Germline V CDR1 and CDR2: SEHNR, FQNEAQ (reference sequence). V was pared by 5 bases and J by 6 bases, with 3 bases of the junction left unmatched. The CDR3 region is CASSQGGSEAFF. DNA for the CDR3: TGTGCCAGCAGCCAGGGGGGCTCTGAAGCTTTCTTT. Filled out from reference TRBV7-9 and TRBJ1-1, the complete variable domain reads DTGVSQNPRHKITKRGQNVTFRCDPISEHNRLYWYRQTLGQGPEFLTYFQNEAQLEKSRLLSDRFSAERPKGSFSTLEIQRTEQGDSAMYLCASSQGGSEAFFGQGTRLTVV.

The chain carries TRBV29-1 and TRBJ2-2; 7 nucleotides line up with TRBD2. The CDR3 totals 15 residues. Germline assignment: CDR1 SQVTM and CDR2 ANQGSEA. V trimming: 7 bases; J trimming: 5 bases; junction bases outside the gene matches: 13. The CDR3: CSGEGGEGRTGELFF. The CDR3 nucleotides read TGCAGCGGGGAAGGAGGGGAGGGCAGGACCGGGGAGCTGTTTTTT.

The rearrangement uses TRBV29-1 and TRBJ2-7, with TRBD1 matching over 9 bases. The germline gives CDR1 SQVTM, CDR2 ANQGSEA. V lost 7 bases, J lost 2 bases, and 9 bases stayed unmatched. The CDR3 runs to 14 residues. The CDR3 DNA reads TGCAGCGCCGAATTCCGGGACAGGGCCTACGAGCAGTACTTC. It codes for CSAEFRDRAYEQYF.

The gene calls are TRBV27 and TRBJ2-5, with D tentatively TRBD2 (6 bases). The germline V gene encodes CDR1 MNHEY and CDR2 SMNVEV (reference sequence). Trimming took off 3 bases at V and 2 bases at J, with 13 bases between the two ends. The CDR3 has 15 amino acids. The DNA of the CDR3 is TGTGCCAGCAGTTTGGGCGGGGCCTTACAAGAGACCCAGTACTTC. Translating gives CASSLGGALQETQYF.

The chain employs TRBV25-1 and TRBJ2-5; D is perhaps TRBD1 or TRBD2 (5 bases each). V dropped 6 bases and J dropped 2 bases, with 16 bases sitting between them. The germline CDR1 and CDR2 sequences are MGHDK and SYGVNS. This CDR3 spans 15 amino acids. The CDR3 reads CASSRMGRVQETQYF. CDR3 nucleotides: TGTGCCAGCAGCCGAATGGGGCGGGTACAAGAGACCCAGTACTTC.

This clone has a handful of counts. The gene calls are TRBV29-1 and TRBJ1-1; D ambiguous. V lost 7 bases and J 8 bases, leaving 14 bases between the germline ends. CDR1 and CDR2 from the germline V gene are SQVTM and ANQGSEA. CDR3 length: 11 residues. The CDR3 here is CSAIGEGEAFF. The CDR3, as DNA: TGCAGCGCCATTGGGGAAGGCGAAGCTTTCTTT.

The J gene is TRBJ2-7, the V gene TRBV7-2; 10 nucleotides agree with TRBD1. The CDR3 is 15 amino acids. The germline gives CDR1 SGHTA, CDR2 FQGNSA. With V trimmed by 4 bases and J by 3 bases, 6 bases remained unmatched. The CDR3 here is CASSYGQGGGYEQYF. The DNA of the CDR3 is TGTGCCAGCAGCTACGGACAGGGGGGTGGCTACGAGCAGTACTTC.